A single T cell receptor (beta chain) is shown here with its context. A much larger clone lies one base from this, so it may be a read error. The data stem from a study of T cells in Graves' hyperthyroidism and ophthalmopathy. The study excluded patients with uncontrolled infection, other autoimmune disease, pregnancy or lactation. Diagnosis rested on symptoms, serum thyroxine and TRAb, thyroid ultrasound, and orbital computed tomography. The CDR3 contains 11 residues. CDR1 LGHDT and CDR2 YNNKEL come from the germline V gene (reference sequence). TCR beta CDR3 region amplification was performed from RNA transcripts. During a first-round RT-PCR of the TCR CDR3, the HTBI primer set was used. TCRdb reanalysed the multiplex PCR reads using MiXCR and keeps one entry per CDR3 protein. The sample lists about 350,000 distinct CDR3 sequences; around 15% were seen once.

Sequenced sample: blood. V is TRBV3-1 and J is TRBJ2-7; D may be TRBD2 (5 bases). The receptor was isolated from a woman aged 55-70 years with Graves' ophthalmopathy. Written as DNA, the CDR3 is TGTGCCAACAGCCAAAGGAGGGAGCAGTACTTC. It yields the protein CANSQRREQYF.